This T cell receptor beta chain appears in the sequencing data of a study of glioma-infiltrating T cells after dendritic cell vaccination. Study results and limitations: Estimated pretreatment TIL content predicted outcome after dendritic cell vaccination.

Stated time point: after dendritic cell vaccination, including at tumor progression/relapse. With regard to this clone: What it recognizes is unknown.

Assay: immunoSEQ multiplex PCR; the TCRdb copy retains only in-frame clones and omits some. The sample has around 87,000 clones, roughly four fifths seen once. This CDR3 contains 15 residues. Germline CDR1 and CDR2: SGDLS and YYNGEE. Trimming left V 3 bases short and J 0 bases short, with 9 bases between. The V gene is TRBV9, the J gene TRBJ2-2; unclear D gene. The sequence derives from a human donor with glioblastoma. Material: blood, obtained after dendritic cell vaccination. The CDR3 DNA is TGTGCCAGCAGCGGATCGACAACGAACACCGGGGAGCTGTTTTTT. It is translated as CASSGSTTNTGELFF. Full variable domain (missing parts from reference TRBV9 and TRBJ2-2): DSGVTQTPKHLITATGQRVTLRCSPRSGDLSVYWYQQSLDQGLQFLIQYYNGEERAKGNILERFSAQQFPDLHSELNLSSLELGDSALYFCASSGSTTNTGELFFGEGSRLTVL.